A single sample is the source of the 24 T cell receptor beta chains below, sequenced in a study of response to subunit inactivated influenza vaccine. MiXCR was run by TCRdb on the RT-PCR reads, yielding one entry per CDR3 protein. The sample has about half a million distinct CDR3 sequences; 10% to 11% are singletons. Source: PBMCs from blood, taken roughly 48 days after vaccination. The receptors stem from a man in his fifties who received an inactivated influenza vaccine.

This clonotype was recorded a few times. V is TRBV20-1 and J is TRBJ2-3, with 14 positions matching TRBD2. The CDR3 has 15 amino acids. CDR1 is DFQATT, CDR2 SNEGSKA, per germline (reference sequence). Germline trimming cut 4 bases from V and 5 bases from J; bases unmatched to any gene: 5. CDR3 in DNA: TGCAGTGCTACCGGGACTAGCGGGAGTCTAGATACGCAGTATTTT. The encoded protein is CSATGTSGSLDTQYF.

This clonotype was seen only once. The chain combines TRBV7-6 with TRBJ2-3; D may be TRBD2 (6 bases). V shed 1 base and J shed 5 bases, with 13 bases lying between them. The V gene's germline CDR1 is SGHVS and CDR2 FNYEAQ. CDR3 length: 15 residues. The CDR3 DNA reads TGTGCCAGCAGCTTAGTGACTAGTTACCAAGATACGCAGTATTTT. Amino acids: CASSLVTSYQDTQYF.

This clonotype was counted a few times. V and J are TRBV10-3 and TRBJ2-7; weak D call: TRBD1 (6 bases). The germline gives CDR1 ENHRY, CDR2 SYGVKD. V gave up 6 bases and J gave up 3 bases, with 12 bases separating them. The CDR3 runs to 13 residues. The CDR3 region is CAIRRQVGYEQYF. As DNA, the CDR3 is TGTGCCATCAGAAGACAGGTTGGCTACGAGCAGTACTTC.

The CDR3 nucleotides are TGCAGTGCTAGTCGGGGTTATCAAGAGACCCAGTACTTC. It translates to CSASRGYQETQYF. The rearrangement links TRBV20-1 to TRBJ2-5; D possibly corresponds to TRBD2 (5 bases). The germline V gene encodes CDR1 DFQATT and CDR2 SNEGSKA (reference sequence). This CDR3 region has 13 residues. Deletions cut 3 bases from V and 2 bases from J, with 10 bases between.

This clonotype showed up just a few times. CDR3 nucleotide sequence: TGTGCCAGCAGCTCACGACTAGCGGGGGCCCCTCGCGACAATGAGCAGTTCTTC. Amino acid sequence: CASSSRLAGAPRDNEQFF. The V call is TRBV11-1, the J call TRBJ2-1; 12 nucleotides agree with TRBD2. CDR1 SGHAT and CDR2 FQDESV come from the germline V gene (reference sequence). This CDR3 is built from 18 residues. V shed 4 bases, J shed 5 bases, and the junction held 12 bases outside the gene matches.

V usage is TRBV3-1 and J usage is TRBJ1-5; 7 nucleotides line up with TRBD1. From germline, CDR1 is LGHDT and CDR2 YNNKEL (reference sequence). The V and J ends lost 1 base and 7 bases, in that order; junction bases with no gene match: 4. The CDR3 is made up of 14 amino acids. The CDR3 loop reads CASSQGQGRQPQHF. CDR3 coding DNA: TGTGCCAGCAGCCAAGGACAGGGCAGGCAGCCCCAGCATTTT.

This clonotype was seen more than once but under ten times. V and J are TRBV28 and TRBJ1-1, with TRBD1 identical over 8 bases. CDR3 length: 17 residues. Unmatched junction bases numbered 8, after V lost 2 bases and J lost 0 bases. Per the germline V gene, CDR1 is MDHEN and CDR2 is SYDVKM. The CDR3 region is CASSLLSRGLMNTEAFF. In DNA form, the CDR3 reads TGTGCCAGCAGTTTACTTTCCAGGGGGCTTATGAACACTGAAGCTTTCTTT.

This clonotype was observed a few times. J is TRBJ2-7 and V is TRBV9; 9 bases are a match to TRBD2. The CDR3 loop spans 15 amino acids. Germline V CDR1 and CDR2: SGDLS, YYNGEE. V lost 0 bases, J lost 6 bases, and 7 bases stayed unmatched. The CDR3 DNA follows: TGTGCCAGCAGCGTAGGATCAGCGGGAGGATTCGAGCAGTACTTC. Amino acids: CASSVGSAGGFEQYF. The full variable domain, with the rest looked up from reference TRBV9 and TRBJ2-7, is DSGVTQTPKHLITATGQRVTLRCSPRSGDLSVYWYQQSLDQGLQFLIQYYNGEERAKGNILERFSAQQFPDLHSELNLSSLELGDSALYFCASSVGSAGGFEQYFGPGTRLTVT.

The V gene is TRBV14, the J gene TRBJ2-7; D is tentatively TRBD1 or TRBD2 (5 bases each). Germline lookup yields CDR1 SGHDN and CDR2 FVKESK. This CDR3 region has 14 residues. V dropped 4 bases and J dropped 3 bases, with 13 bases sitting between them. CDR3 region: CASSRIGADYEQYF. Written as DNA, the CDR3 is TGTGCCAGCAGCCGAATCGGGGCCGACTACGAGCAGTACTTC. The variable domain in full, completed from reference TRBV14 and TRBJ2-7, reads EAGVTQFPSHSVIEKGQTVTLRCDPISGHDNLYWYRRVMGKEIKFLLHFVKESKQDESGMPNNRFLAERTGGTYSTLKVQPAELEDSGVYFCASSRIGADYEQYFGPGTRLTVT.

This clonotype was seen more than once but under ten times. CDR3 sequence: CSARAAGGPNEQFF. The DNA for the CDR3 is TGCAGTGCTAGAGCCGCGGGGGGGCCGAATGAGCAGTTCTTC. The chain has TRBV20-1 and TRBJ2-1; 9 bases align to TRBD2. The germline gives CDR1 DFQATT, CDR2 SNEGSKA (reference sequence). Germline trimming cut 1 base from V and 7 bases from J; bases unmatched to any gene: 5. The CDR3 extends over 14 amino acids.

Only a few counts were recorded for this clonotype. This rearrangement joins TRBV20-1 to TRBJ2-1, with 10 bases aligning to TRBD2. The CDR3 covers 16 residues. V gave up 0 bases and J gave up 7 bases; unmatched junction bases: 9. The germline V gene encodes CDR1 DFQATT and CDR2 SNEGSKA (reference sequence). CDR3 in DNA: TGCAGTGCTAGAGATCCAGCGGGAGGGTCGGGTAATGAGCAGTTCTTC. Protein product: CSARDPAGGSGNEQFF.

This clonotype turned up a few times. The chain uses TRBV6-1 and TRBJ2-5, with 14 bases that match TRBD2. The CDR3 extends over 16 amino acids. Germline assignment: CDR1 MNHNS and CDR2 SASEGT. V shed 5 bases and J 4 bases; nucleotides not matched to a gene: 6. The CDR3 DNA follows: TGTGCCAGCAGTAGACTAGCGGGAGGGCCAGGAGAGACCCAGTACTTC. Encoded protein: CASSRLAGGPGETQYF.

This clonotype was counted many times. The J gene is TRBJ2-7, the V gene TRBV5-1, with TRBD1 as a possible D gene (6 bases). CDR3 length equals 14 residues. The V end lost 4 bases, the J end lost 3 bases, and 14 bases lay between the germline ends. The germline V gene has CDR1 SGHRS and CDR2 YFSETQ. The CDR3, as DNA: TGCGCCAGCAGCCCGACAGGTGTCGGCTACGAGCAGTACTTC. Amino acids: CASSPTGVGYEQYF.

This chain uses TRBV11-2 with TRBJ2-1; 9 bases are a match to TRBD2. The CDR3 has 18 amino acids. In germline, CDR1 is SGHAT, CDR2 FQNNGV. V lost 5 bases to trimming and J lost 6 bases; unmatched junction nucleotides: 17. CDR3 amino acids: CASSPGLRLAGRFNEQFF. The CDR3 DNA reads TGTGCCAGCAGCCCAGGCCTTCGGCTAGCGGGAAGGTTCAATGAGCAGTTCTTC.

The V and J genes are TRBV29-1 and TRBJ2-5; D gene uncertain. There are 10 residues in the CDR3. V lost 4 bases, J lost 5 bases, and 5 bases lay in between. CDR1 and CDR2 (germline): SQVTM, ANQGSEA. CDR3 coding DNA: TGCAGCGTTGTTGTGGAGACCCAGTACTTC. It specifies CSVVVETQYF.

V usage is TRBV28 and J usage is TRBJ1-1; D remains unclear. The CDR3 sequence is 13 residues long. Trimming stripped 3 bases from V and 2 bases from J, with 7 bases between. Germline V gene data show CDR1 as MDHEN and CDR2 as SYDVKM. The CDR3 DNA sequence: TGTGCCAGCAGTTTCCTAATCAACACTGAAGCTTTCTTT. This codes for CASSFLINTEAFF.

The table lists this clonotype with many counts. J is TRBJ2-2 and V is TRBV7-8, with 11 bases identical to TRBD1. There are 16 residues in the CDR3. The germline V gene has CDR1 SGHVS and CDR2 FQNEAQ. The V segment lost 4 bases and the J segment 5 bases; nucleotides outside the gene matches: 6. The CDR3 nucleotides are TGTGCCAGCAGCTCCTCGGACAGGGGGCCGACCGGGGAGCTGTTTTTT. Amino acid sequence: CASSSSDRGPTGELFF.

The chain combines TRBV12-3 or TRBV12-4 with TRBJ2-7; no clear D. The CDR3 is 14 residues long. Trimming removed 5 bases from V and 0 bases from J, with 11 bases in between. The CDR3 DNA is TGTGCCAGCAGTCCGCCCAGGTTCTCCTACGAGCAGTACTTC. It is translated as CASSPPRFSYEQYF.

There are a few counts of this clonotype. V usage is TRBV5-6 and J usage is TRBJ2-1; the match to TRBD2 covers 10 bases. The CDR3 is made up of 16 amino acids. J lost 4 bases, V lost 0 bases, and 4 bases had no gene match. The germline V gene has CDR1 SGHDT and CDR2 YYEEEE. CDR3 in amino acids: CASSLVRTSGYNEQFF. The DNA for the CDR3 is TGTGCCAGCAGCTTGGTTAGGACTAGCGGATACAATGAGCAGTTCTTC.

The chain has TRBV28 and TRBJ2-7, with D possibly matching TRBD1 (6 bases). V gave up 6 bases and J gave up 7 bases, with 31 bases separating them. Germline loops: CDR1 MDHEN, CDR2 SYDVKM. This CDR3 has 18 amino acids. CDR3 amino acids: CASRIRAWTETADREQYF. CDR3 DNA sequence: TGTGCCAGCAGAATTCGGGCTTGGACAGAAACGGCCGATCGGGAGCAGTACTTC.

CDR3 DNA: TGTGCCAGCAGCCCGTCGGGGGGGAAGGGCTACACCTTC. This codes for CASSPSGGKGYTF. The chain links TRBV12-3 or TRBV12-4 to TRBJ1-2, with TRBD1 as a possible D gene (5 bases). With 6 bases removed from V and 8 bases from J, the gap between germline ends came to 16 bases. This CDR3 has 13 residues.

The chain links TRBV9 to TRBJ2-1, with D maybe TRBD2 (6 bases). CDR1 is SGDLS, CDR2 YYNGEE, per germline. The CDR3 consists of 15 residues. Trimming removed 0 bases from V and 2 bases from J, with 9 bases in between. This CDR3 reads CASSVVGGAYNEQFF. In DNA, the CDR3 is TGTGCCAGCAGCGTAGTCGGAGGGGCCTACAATGAGCAGTTCTTC.

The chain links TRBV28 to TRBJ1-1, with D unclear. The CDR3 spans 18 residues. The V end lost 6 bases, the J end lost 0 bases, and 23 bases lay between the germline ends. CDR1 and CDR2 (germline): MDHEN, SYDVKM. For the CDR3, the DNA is TGTGCCAGCAGCCCTACACGTTACAAGGTTGCCATGAACACTGAAGCTTTCTTT. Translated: CASSPTRYKVAMNTEAFF. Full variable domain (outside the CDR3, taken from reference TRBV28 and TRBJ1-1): DVKVTQSSRYLVKRTGEKVFLECVQDMDHENMFWYRQDPGLGLRLIYFSYDVKMKEKGDIPEGYSVSREKKERFSLILESASTNQTSMYLCASSPTRYKVAMNTEAFFGQGTRLTVV.

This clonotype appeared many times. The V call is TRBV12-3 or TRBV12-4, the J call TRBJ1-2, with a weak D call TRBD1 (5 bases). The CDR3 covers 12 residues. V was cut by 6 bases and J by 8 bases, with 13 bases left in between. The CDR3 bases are TGTGCCAGCAGCCATTTATGGGGCGGCTACACCTTC. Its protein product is CASSHLWGGYTF.